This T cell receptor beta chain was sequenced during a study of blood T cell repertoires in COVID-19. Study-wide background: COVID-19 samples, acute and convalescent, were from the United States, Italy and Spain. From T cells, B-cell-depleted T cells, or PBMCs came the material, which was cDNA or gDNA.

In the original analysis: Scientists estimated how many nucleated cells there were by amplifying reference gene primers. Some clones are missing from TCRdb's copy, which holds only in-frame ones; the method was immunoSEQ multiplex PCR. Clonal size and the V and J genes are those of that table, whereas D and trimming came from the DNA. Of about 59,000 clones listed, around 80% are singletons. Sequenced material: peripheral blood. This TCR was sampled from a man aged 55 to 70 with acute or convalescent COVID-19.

Here the CDR3 DNA reads TGTGCCAGCAGCGTGAGGGGGATCGGAACTGAAGCTTTCTTT. This codes for CASSVRGIGTEAFF. This chain joins TRBV5-4 and TRBJ1-1; a weak D match, TRBD1 (6 bases). Trimming took off 4 bases at V and 5 bases at J, with 15 bases between the two ends. Germline V gives CDR1 SGHNT, CDR2 YYREEE (reference sequence). The CDR3 is made up of 14 amino acids.